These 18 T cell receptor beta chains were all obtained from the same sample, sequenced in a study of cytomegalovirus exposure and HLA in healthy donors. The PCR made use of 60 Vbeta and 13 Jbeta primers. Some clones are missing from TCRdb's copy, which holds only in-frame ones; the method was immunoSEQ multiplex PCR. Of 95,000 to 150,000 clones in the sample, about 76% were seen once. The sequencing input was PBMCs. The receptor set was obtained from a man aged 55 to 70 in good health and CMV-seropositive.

The CDR3 sequence is CASSHSRSYEQYF. In DNA form, the CDR3 reads TGTGCCAGCAGCCACTCTAGGTCCTACGAGCAGTACTTC. The gene calls are TRBV14 and TRBJ2-7; D remains unclear. The CDR3 is made up of 13 amino acids. Trimming took off 3 bases at V and 1 base at J, with 7 bases between the two ends. Per the germline V gene, CDR1 is SGHDN and CDR2 is FVKESK.

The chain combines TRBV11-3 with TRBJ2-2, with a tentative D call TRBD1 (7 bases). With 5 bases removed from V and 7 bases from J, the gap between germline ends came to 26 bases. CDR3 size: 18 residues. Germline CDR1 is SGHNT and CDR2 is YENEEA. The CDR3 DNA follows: TGTGCCAGCAGCGCTCGGACAGGATTTGCGCTGGGAGGCGGGGAGCTGTTTTTT. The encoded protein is CASSARTGFALGGGELFF.

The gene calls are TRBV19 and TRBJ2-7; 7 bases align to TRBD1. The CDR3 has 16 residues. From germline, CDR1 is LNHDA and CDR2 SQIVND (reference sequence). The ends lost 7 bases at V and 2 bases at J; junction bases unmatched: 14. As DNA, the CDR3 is TGTGCCAGTAAGGCAAACAACATAACAGGGGCCTACGAGCAGTACTTC. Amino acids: CASKANNITGAYEQYF.

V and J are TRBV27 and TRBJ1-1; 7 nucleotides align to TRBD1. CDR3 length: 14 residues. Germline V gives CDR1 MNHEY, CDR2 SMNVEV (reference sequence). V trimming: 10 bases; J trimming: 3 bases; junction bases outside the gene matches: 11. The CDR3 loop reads CATSADRSHTEAFF. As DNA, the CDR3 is TGTGCCACCTCCGCGGACAGGAGCCACACTGAAGCTTTCTTT.

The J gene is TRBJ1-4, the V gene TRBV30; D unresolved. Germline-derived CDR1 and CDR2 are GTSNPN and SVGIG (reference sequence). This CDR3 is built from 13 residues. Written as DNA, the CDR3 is TGTGCGTCCGAGGAGCGATCCATTGGGAAACTGTTTTTT. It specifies CASEERSIGKLFF. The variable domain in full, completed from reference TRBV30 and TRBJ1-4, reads SQTIHQWPATLVQPVGSPLSLECTVEGTSNPNLYWYRQAAGRGLQLLFYSVGIGQISSEVPQNLSASRPQDRQFILSSKKLLLSDSGFYLCASEERSIGKLFFGSGTQLSVL.

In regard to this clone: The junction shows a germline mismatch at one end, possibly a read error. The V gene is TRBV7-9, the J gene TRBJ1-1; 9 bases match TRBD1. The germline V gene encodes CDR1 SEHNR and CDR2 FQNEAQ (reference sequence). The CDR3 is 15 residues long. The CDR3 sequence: CSSSSTGGRGTEAFF. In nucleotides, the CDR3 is TGTTCCAGCAGCTCCACAGGGGGCAGGGGTACTGAAGCTTTCTTT.

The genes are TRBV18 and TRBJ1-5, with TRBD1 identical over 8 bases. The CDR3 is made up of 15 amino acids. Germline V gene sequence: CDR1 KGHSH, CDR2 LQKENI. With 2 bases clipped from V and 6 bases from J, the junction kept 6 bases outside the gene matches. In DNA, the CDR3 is TGTGCCAGCTCACCAGGGACAGGTTTTACTCAGCCCCAGCATTTT. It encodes CASSPGTGFTQPQHF.

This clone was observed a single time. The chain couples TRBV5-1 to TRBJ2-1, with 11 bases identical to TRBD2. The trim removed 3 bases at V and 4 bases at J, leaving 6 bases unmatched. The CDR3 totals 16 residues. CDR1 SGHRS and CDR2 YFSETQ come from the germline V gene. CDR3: CASSSSGTSGYNEQFF. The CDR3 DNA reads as TGCGCCAGCAGCTCCTCCGGGACTAGCGGTTACAATGAGCAGTTCTTC.

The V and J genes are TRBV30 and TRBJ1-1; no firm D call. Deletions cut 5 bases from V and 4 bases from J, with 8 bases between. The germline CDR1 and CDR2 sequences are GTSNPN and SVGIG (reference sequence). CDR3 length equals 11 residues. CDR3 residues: CAWASGTEAFF. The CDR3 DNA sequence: TGTGCCTGGGCCAGCGGCACTGAAGCTTTCTTT.

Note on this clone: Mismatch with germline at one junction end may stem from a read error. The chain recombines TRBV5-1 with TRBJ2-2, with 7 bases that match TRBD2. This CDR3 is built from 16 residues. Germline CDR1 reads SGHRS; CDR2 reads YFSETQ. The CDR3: CAGSWGGTKPTGELFF. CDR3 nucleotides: TGCGCCGGCAGCTGGGGCGGGACTAAACCGACCGGGGAGCTGTTTTTT.

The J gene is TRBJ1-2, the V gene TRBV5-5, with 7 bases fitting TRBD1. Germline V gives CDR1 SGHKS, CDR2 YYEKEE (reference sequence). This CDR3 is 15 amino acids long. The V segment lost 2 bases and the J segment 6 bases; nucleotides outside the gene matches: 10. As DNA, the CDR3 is TGTGCCAGCAGCTTCGGGACAGCCTACATTGATGGCTACACCTTC. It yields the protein CASSFGTAYIDGYTF. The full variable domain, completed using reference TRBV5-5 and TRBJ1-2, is DAGVTQSPTHLIKTRGQQVTLRCSPISGHKSVSWYQQVLGQGPQFIFQYYEKEERGRGNFPDRFSARQFPNYSSELNVNALLLGDSALYLCASSFGTAYIDGYTFGSGTRLTVV.

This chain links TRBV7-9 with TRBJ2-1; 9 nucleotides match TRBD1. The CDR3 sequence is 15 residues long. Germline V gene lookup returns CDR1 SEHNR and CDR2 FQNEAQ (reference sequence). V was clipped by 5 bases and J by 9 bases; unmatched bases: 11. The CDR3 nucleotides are TGTGCCAGCAGCCAACAGGGGGCGCTAACCGTTGAGCAGTTCTTC. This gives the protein CASSQQGALTVEQFF.

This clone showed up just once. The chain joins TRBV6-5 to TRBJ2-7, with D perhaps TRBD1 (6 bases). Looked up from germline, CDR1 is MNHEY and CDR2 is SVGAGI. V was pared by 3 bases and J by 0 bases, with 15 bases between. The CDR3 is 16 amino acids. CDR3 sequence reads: CASSYGRGPISYEQYF. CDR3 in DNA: TGTGCCAGCAGTTATGGCAGGGGCCCCATCTCCTACGAGCAGTACTTC.

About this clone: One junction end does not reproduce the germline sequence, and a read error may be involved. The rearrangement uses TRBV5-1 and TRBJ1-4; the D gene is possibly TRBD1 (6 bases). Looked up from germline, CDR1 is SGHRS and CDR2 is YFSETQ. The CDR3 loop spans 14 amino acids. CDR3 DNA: TGCGCCAGCAGTTTGGACAGAGCTAATGAAAAACTGTTTTTT. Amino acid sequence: CASSLDRANEKLFF.

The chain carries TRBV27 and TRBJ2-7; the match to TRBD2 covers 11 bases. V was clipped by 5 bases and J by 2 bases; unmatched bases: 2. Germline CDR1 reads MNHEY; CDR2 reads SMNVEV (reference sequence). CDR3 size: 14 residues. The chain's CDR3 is CASSGTSGTYEQYF. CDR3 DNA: TGTGCCAGCAGTGGGACTAGCGGAACCTACGAGCAGTACTTC.

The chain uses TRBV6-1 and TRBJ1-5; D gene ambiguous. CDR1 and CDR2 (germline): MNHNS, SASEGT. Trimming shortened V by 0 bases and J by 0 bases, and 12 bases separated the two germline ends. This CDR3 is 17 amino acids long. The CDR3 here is CASSEAVGVYSNQPQHF. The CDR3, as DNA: TGTGCCAGCAGTGAAGCGGTAGGAGTCTATAGCAATCAGCCCCAGCATTTT.

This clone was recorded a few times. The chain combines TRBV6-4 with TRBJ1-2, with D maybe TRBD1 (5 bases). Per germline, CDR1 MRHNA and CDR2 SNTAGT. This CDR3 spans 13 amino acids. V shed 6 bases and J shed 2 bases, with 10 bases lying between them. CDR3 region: CASRPTENYGYTF. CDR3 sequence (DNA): TGTGCCAGCAGGCCGACAGAGAACTATGGCTACACCTTC.

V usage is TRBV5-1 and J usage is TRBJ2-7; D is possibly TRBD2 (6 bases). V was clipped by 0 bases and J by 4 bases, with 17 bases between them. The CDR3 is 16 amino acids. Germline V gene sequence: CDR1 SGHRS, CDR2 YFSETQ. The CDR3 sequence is CASSLGDALGGYEQYF. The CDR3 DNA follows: TGCGCCAGCAGCTTGGGGGACGCCCTAGGAGGGTACGAGCAGTACTTC. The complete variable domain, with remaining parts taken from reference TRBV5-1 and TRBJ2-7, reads KAGVTQTPRYLIKTRGQQVTLSCSPISGHRSVSWYQQTPGQGLQFLFEYFSETQRNKGNFPGRFSGRQFSNSRSEMNVSTLELGDSALYLCASSLGDALGGYEQYFGPGTRLTVT.